This entry lists 31 T cell receptor beta chains sequenced from one sample in a study of beta chain features in type 1 diabetes. General observations from the study: TCRB CDR3 length was moderately but significantly reduced in all four CD4+ subsets of Type 1 diabetes patients.

No antigen is known for these receptors. Since all of the isolated RNA was reverse transcribed, expressed TCRB transcripts were what got sequenced. Sequencing was performed with immunoSEQ multiplex PCR; in TCRdb, only in-frame clones are kept and a portion is missing. The sample holds over 650,000 clones, around 15% seen once. Sequencing was done on a sample of naive CD4+ T cells from blood. The source is a man between 18 and 29 years old with type 1 diabetes.

This clone was recorded a few times. The chain couples TRBV6-5 to TRBJ2-1; D is possibly TRBD1 (6 bases). Deletions cut 8 bases from V and 15 bases from J, with 20 bases between. The CDR3 has 12 residues. From germline, CDR1 is MNHEY and CDR2 SVGAGI. The CDR3: CASRLQGQGTFF. The CDR3 bases are TGTGCCAGCCGCCTCCAGGGGCAGGGGACGTTCTTC.

This clone was detected only a few times. V usage is TRBV30 and J usage is TRBJ1-6; D unresolved. Germline assignment: CDR1 GTSNPN and CDR2 SVGIG (reference sequence). Trimming removed 1 base at V and 8 bases at J, with 9 bases between. This CDR3 is built from 13 residues. The CDR3 sequence: CAWSATSYSPLHF. The CDR3 DNA is TGTGCCTGGAGTGCGACATCCTATTCACCCCTCCACTTT.

A remark on this clone: This sample includes further DNA sequences coding for the same CDR3. This chain joins TRBV6-6 and TRBJ2-7; no clear D gene. Trimming pared 6 bases from V and 3 bases from J, leaving 6 bases between. The CDR3 has 11 amino acids. Germline CDR1 is MNHNY and CDR2 is SVGAGI (reference sequence). CDR3 in amino acids: CASSFRYEQYF. The CDR3 region has the DNA TGTGCCAGCAGCTTCCGCTACGAGCAGTACTTC.

This clone occurred a few times. The chain joins TRBV5-1 to TRBJ2-3; D uncertain. The CDR3 is made up of 13 amino acids. The V and J ends lost 2 bases and 2 bases respectively, with 6 bases between them. The V gene's germline CDR1 is SGHRS and CDR2 YFSETQ. CDR3 nucleotides: TGCGCCAGCAGCTTTTCAGCCACAGATACGCAGTATTTT. This gives the protein CASSFSATDTQYF.

The table lists this clone with a few counts. This chain links TRBV19 with TRBJ2-1; the D gene could be TRBD1 or TRBD2 (7 bases each). V dropped 11 bases and J dropped 8 bases, with 25 bases sitting between them. Germline CDR1 is LNHDA and CDR2 is SQIVND (reference sequence). The CDR3 totals 15 residues. In DNA, the CDR3 is TGTGCCTCTAACCCAGGCAGGGGGGGAGTGGATGAGCAGTTCTTC. It yields the protein CASNPGRGGVDEQFF.

The chain carries TRBV10-3 and TRBJ2-7; 7 bases are a match to TRBD2. The V and J ends lost 8 bases and 4 bases, in that order; junction bases with no gene match: 14. CDR1 is ENHRY, CDR2 SYGVKD, per germline. CDR3 length: 15 residues. The CDR3 spells CAIRNSGDYLYEQYF. The CDR3 DNA reads as TGTGCCATCCGAAACTCGGGGGACTATCTATACGAGCAGTACTTC.

Turning to this clone: The identical CDR3 is also encoded by other nucleotide sequences in the sample. J is TRBJ2-3 and V is TRBV7-2; 14 nucleotides align to TRBD2. In germline, CDR1 is SGHTA, CDR2 FQGNSA. This CDR3 has 16 residues. V shed 4 bases, J shed 5 bases, and the junction held 5 bases outside the gene matches. CDR3 nucleotide sequence: TGTGCCAGCAGCTCGAGACTAGCGGGAGGGGGAGATACGCAGTATTTT. This codes for CASSSRLAGGGDTQYF.

A remark on this clone: A read error may produce the germline difference seen at one junction end. This sequence joins TRBV7-7 and TRBJ2-5; the D is unclear. Germline V CDR1 and CDR2: SSHAT, FNYEAQ (reference sequence). This CDR3 is built from 13 residues. The CDR3 DNA follows: TGTGCTAGCAGCTTAGGCTGGCGAGAGACCCAGTACTTC. Translated: CASSLGWRETQYF.

This clone was seen only a few times. Other DNA sequences in the sample encode the same CDR3. The rearrangement joins TRBV18 to TRBJ2-5; D is perhaps TRBD2 (5 bases). The V and J ends lost 6 bases and 2 bases respectively, with 10 bases between them. The CDR3 is 13 residues long. In germline, CDR1 is KGHSH, CDR2 LQKENI. In nucleotides, the CDR3 is TGTGCCAGCTCGCCGGGATTGCAAGAGACCCAGTACTTC. It translates to CASSPGLQETQYF. The full variable domain, its missing parts supplied by reference TRBV18 and TRBJ2-5, is NAGVMQNPRHLVRRRGQEARLRCSPMKGHSHVYWYRQLPEEGLKFMVYLQKENIIDESGMPKERFSAEFPKEGPSILRIQQVVRGDSAAYFCASSPGLQETQYFGPGTRLLVL.

This clone was counted many times. V is TRBV10-3 and J is TRBJ2-1; tentatively, D is TRBD1 or TRBD2 (5 bases each). V lost 5 bases, J lost 7 bases, and 21 bases lay in between. CDR3 size: 16 residues. Germline values: CDR1 ENHRY, CDR2 SYGVKD. This CDR3 is CAISPGAVRLGNEQFF. CDR3 in DNA: TGTGCCATCAGTCCCGGGGCGGTTAGACTGGGGAATGAGCAGTTCTTC.

This clone has more than one count but fewer than ten. The chain links TRBV27 to TRBJ1-4; D uncertain. Per germline, CDR1 MNHEY and CDR2 SMNVEV (reference sequence). V lost 3 bases and J lost 4, with 6 bases in between. This CDR3 is 13 amino acids long. The CDR3 sequence: CASSLRGNEKLFF. CDR3 coding DNA: TGTGCCAGCAGTTTGCGGGGTAATGAAAAACTGTTTTTT.

CDR3 region: CASSIGSWGKNIQYF. The CDR3 nucleotides read TGTGCCAGCTCAATAGGATCTTGGGGGAAAAACATTCAGTACTTC. The chain combines TRBV9 with TRBJ2-4; the D call may be TRBD1 or TRBD2 (5 bases each). Germline V gene sequence: CDR1 SGDLS, CDR2 YYNGEE. V dropped 7 bases and J dropped 4 bases, with 18 bases sitting between them. The CDR3 sequence is 15 residues long.

This clone was seen more than once but under ten times. This chain connects TRBV30 to TRBJ2-2; TRBD2 agrees at 11 bases. CDR1 is GTSNPN, CDR2 SVGIG, per germline (reference sequence). Trimming removed 2 bases from V and 3 bases from J; junction bases left unmatched: 5. The CDR3 spans 16 residues. The DNA of the CDR3 is TGTGCCTGGAGTTCCGGACTAGCGGGTGACACCGGGGAGCTGTTTTTT. Residues: CAWSSGLAGDTGELFF.

The chain has TRBV29-1 and TRBJ2-7; possible D gene TRBD1, 5 bases. The ends were cut back, 7 bases at V and 6 bases at J, with 22 bases in the middle. Per the germline V gene, CDR1 is SQVTM and CDR2 is ANQGSEA. The CDR3 is 14 residues long. CDR3 protein: CSGLLSTGGAEQYF. In nucleotides, the CDR3 is TGCAGCGGGCTTTTGAGCACCGGTGGGGCCGAGCAGTACTTC.

V and J are TRBV30 and TRBJ2-7; D might be TRBD1 (6 bases). V was shortened by 3 bases and J by 3 bases, with 15 bases between the two germline ends. The CDR3 is 14 amino acids. CDR1 and CDR2 (germline): GTSNPN, SVGIG (reference sequence). The CDR3 DNA sequence: TGTGCCTGGAGGGGGGCCGGAAGCCTCTACGAGCAGTACTTC. Protein product: CAWRGAGSLYEQYF.

This clone was detected only a few times. V is TRBV6-5 and J is TRBJ2-7, with D unresolved. The CDR3 is made up of 14 amino acids. Trimming shortened V by 2 bases and J by 9 bases, and 17 bases separated the two germline ends. Germline V gene lookup returns CDR1 MNHEY and CDR2 SVGAGI. This CDR3 is CASSYRQALSVQYF. The DNA of the CDR3 is TGTGCCAGCAGTTACCGGCAGGCCCTTAGTGTGCAGTACTTC.

This clone was recorded a few times. The V gene is TRBV9, the J gene TRBJ2-7; unclear D gene. Germline V lookup: CDR1 SGDLS, CDR2 YYNGEE. This CDR3 is 12 amino acids long. V was pared by 4 bases and J by 6 bases, with 11 bases between. CDR3 residues: CASSSRVGEQYF. DNA of the CDR3: TGTGCCAGCAGCTCCCGGGTCGGCGAGCAGTACTTC.

V is TRBV28 and J is TRBJ2-7; 9 bases agree with TRBD1. Germline lookup yields CDR1 MDHEN and CDR2 SYDVKM. The CDR3 has 13 residues. The V gene end was trimmed by 11 bases and the J gene end by 3 bases; junction bases not matched to a gene: 8. In DNA form, the CDR3 reads TGTGCCGCCACCGGACAGGGGCTCTACGAGCAGTACTTC. Translating it yields CAATGQGLYEQYF.

V gene TRBV27 combines with J gene TRBJ1-5; D call uncertain. The CDR3 totals 15 residues. Trimming took 3 bases from V and 0 from J, leaving 9 bases between them. Germline V gives CDR1 MNHEY, CDR2 SMNVEV (reference sequence). The CDR3, as DNA: TGTGCCAGCAGTTTTGACCAATTTAGCAATCAGCCCCAGCATTTT. It codes for CASSFDQFSNQPQHF.

The table lists this clone with a few counts. The chain links TRBV28 to TRBJ1-2; D is unclear. V dropped 5 bases and J dropped 3 bases, with 4 bases sitting between them. From germline, CDR1 is MDHEN and CDR2 SYDVKM. The CDR3 covers 11 residues. CDR3 in DNA: TGTGCCAGCAGTGACTACTATGGCTACACCTTC. It encodes CASSDYYGYTF.

This clone was seen a handful of times. The chain carries TRBV6-5 and TRBJ2-7; D not resolved. V lost 6 bases, J lost 2 bases, and 17 bases lay in between. CDR1 and CDR2 from the germline V gene are MNHEY and SVGAGI. The CDR3 length is 15 residues. The CDR3, as DNA: TGTGCCAGCAGCCCCAGTTTGGGCCATACCTACGAGCAGTACTTC. It translates to CASSPSLGHTYEQYF.

The rearrangement uses TRBV2 and TRBJ2-7; TRBD1 agrees at 8 bases. J gave up 12 bases and V 5 bases, and 6 bases lay outside the gene matches. CDR3 length: 11 residues. CDR1 and CDR2 from the germline V gene are SNHLY and FYNNEI. CDR3 residues: CASSLGQGPYF. The CDR3 nucleotides are TGTGCCAGCAGTTTAGGACAGGGCCCGTACTTC.

The J gene is TRBJ2-7, the V gene TRBV7-9; D not certain. Per germline, CDR1 SEHNR and CDR2 FQNEAQ (reference sequence). Trimming took off 7 bases at V and 1 base at J, with 17 bases between the two ends. The CDR3 loop spans 15 amino acids. The CDR3 sequence: CASNPGHATSYEQYF. CDR3 bases: TGTGCCAGCAACCCTGGTCATGCCACATCCTACGAGCAGTACTTC. Variable domain in full (rest from reference TRBV7-9 and TRBJ2-7): DTGVSQNPRHKITKRGQNVTFRCDPISEHNRLYWYRQTLGQGPEFLTYFQNEAQLEKSRLLSDRFSAERPKGSFSTLEIQRTEQGDSAMYLCASNPGHATSYEQYFGPGTRLTVT.

This clone came up a few times. Other nucleotide sequences in the sample specify the same CDR3. The chain is built from TRBV5-1 and TRBJ1-1; no firm D call. V lost 0 bases and J 0 bases, leaving 6 bases between the germline ends. The CDR3 is 14 amino acids. Germline V gives CDR1 SGHRS, CDR2 YFSETQ. The CDR3 DNA sequence: TGCGCCAGCAGCTTGGGTCCGCTGAACACTGAAGCTTTCTTT. This translates into CASSLGPLNTEAFF. Looking up the rest from reference TRBV5-1 and TRBJ1-1 gives the full variable domain: KAGVTQTPRYLIKTRGQQVTLSCSPISGHRSVSWYQQTPGQGLQFLFEYFSETQRNKGNFPGRFSGRQFSNSRSEMNVSTLELGDSALYLCASSLGPLNTEAFFGQGTRLTVV.

CDR3 amino acids: CASKKGQGSGYTF. For the CDR3, the DNA is TGTGCCAGCAAGAAGGGACAGGGGTCTGGCTACACCTTC. The rearrangement uses TRBV2 and TRBJ1-2; 10 positions agree with TRBD1. Trimming took 7 bases from V and 7 from J; bases not matched to a gene: 6. Germline lookup yields CDR1 SNHLY and CDR2 FYNNEI. This CDR3 contains 13 residues.

The gene calls are TRBV19 and TRBJ2-7, with 13 positions matching TRBD2. The CDR3 loop spans 17 amino acids. Trimming removed 3 bases from V and 7 bases from J; junction bases left unmatched: 12. Germline V gene sequence: CDR1 LNHDA, CDR2 SQIVND (reference sequence). The CDR3, as DNA: TGTGCCAGTAGTATCAGGACTAGCGGGGGCGCCGGGGGAGAGCAGTACTTC. This sequence encodes CASSIRTSGGAGGEQYF.

The chain joins TRBV7-6 to TRBJ2-1, with a tentative D call TRBD2 (6 bases). From germline, CDR1 is SGHVS and CDR2 FNYEAQ. The CDR3 totals 15 residues. The V gene lost 3 bases and the J gene lost 3 bases, with 12 bases spanning the gap. The CDR3 spells CASSFATGLYNEQFF. Written as DNA, the CDR3 is TGTGCCAGCAGCTTCGCGACGGGACTCTACAATGAGCAGTTCTTC.

The sample holds a few counts of this clone. This chain links TRBV11-3 with TRBJ2-3; 14 bases match TRBD2. V was pared by 4 bases and J by 4 bases, with 4 bases of the junction left unmatched. The CDR3 is 16 residues long. Germline CDR1 and CDR2: SGHNT and YENEEA. DNA of the CDR3: TGTGCCAGCAGCTCGGGACTAGCGGGGGCGGCAGATACGCAGTATTTT. It is translated as CASSSGLAGAADTQYF.

The chain carries TRBV6-5 and TRBJ2-2, with 7 bases lining up with TRBD1. Looked up from germline, CDR1 is MNHEY and CDR2 is SVGAGI. CDR3 size: 15 residues. V was clipped by 5 bases and J by 7 bases; unmatched bases: 10. The CDR3 region is CASSARQGAGGELFF. The CDR3 DNA is TGTGCCAGCAGTGCCCGACAGGGAGCTGGCGGGGAGCTGTTTTTT.

To note about this clone: This specimen includes other DNA sequences encoding the same CDR3. The rearrangement uses TRBV29-1 and TRBJ1-4; 7 bases align to TRBD1. The germline CDR1 and CDR2 sequences are SQVTM and ANQGSEA. With V trimmed by 1 base and J by 8 bases, 4 bases remained unmatched. This CDR3 spans 13 amino acids. In nucleotides, the CDR3 is TGCAGCGTTGAAGGACAGGGTGGAGAAAAACTGTTTTTT. Translating gives CSVEGQGGEKLFF.

This clone was counted a few times. This chain uses TRBV29-1 with TRBJ2-7; 8 bases agree with TRBD1. The length of the CDR3 is 13 residues. J was trimmed by 6 bases and V by 7 bases; bases with no gene match: 11. The germline gives CDR1 SQVTM, CDR2 ANQGSEA. The CDR3 loop is CSAGGQVTFEQYF. CDR3 bases: TGCAGCGCTGGGGGACAGGTGACTTTCGAGCAGTACTTC.